The sequence of this T cell receptor beta chain was determined in a study of T cells in Graves' hyperthyroidism and ophthalmopathy (dated by TCRdb to about 2019). In terms of the full investigation: Peripheral blood was collected at initial diagnosis, before any treatment. Once sampling was done, hyperthyroidism patients were given methimazole at a starting dose of 30 mg daily, whereas ophthalmopathy patients were given high-dose intravenous methylprednisolone. An independent validation cohort of around 20 hyperthyroidism patients and 17 patients who later progressed to ophthalmopathy tested prospective prediction of ophthalmopathy. TCR V-J signatures able to tell the groups apart were searched for in a discovery cohort of 90 to 100 patients, of whom 43 had Graves' ophthalmopathy and around 58 had stable Graves' hyperthyroidism. TCR Vbeta CDR3 sequencing of approximately 140 peripheral blood samples (under 45 ophthalmopathy, under 80 hyperthyroidism and roughly 17 progressor patients) is reported in the paper. Thyroid tissue and blood T-cell repertoires from six Graves' hyperthyroidism patients were also compared in the study. The 100 or so discovery patients were randomly split 7:3 into training and test sets.

The CDR1 and CDR2 encoded by the germline V gene are MNHNS and SASEGT. Trimming removed 3 bases from V and 4 bases from J, leaving 15 bases between the germline ends. Inclusive of the bounding cysteine and phenylalanine, the CDR3 is 15 residues long. Here the CDR3 DNA is all that survives: 45 bases in frame from base 1. What the research found in general, with its limitations: In validation, the model predicted progression to ophthalmopathy a median of around six months before onset, with approximately 70% sensitivity and roughly 79% specificity. Blood samples also contained most of the expanded thyroid clonotypes (frequency above 0.001), which suggests that blood repertoires may reflect thyroid immune responses. In cross-validation, a model built on a 13 V-J signature told ophthalmopathy apart from stable hyperthyroidism with under 90% sensitivity and around 83% specificity, and in testing the same model reached 80%/75%. No statistical method was used to fix the sample size in advance, and group allocation was not hidden from the investigators.

Hyperthyroidism patients were newly diagnosed, had a disease duration of under 2 months, and were aged 18 to 65 years. Exclusion was applied to patients with uncontrolled infections, other autoimmune diseases, pregnancy or lactation. Diagnoses were based on clinical symptoms, serum thyroxine and TRAb, thyroid ultrasound and orbital computed tomography. Blood from progressor patients was collected at the time of first diagnosis with hyperthyroidism, before any ophthalmopathy symptoms had appeared. Ficoll-Paque density gradient centrifugation was used to isolate PBMCs from 8 to 10 ml of fresh peripheral blood. Progressor patients were initially diagnosed with Graves' hyperthyroidism and developed ophthalmopathy during follow-up. Total RNA was extracted using Trizol reagent, and RNA quality was assessed on an Agilent 2100 Bioanalyzer. The TCR beta CDR3 regions were amplified from the RNA transcripts. For the first round of RT-PCR on the TCR CDR3, the HTBI primer set was used together with the Qiagen OneStep RT-PCR kit. Libraries were constructed in a second round of multiplex PCR, after which size selection and purification were carried out. Paired-end sequencing of the libraries was performed with 100 bp reads on an Illumina HiSeq2000. Per the source publication's procedure: SOAPnuke was used to process the raw data, removing reads that contained adapters or uncalled bases, had a mean Phred below 15, or lacked an exact match to the constant primer or identifier. COPE v1.2.5 was used to merge the high-quality paired reads, and each unique nucleotide sequence was defined as a clonotype. Clonotypes were aligned to IMGT TRBV, TRBD and TRBJ reference segments using MiTCR v1.1. Only V-J combinations with frequency above 0.0001, covering about 99% of repertoires, were analysed. A TCS score was defined as the ratio of F50 (clonal expansion) to E x V (chaos), with BLOSUM62-based TCRdist applied between CDR3 peptides within each V-J. Welch's t-statistics and random forest reduced 500 to 650 V-J features to about 12, which were used in a naive Bayes classifier (R e1071). TCRdb reprocessing: public reads trimmed at Q25 with fastp, clones called with MiXCR, in-frame beta chains kept. CDR3 protein sequences are deduplicated, and each keeps its most common genes and DNA. These V and J calls rely on TCRdb rather than the paper's analysis. In this sample the table shows about 350,000 distinct CDR3 sequences, about a sixth of which occur a single time. 34% of the sample is held by the ten biggest clonotypes.

This clonotype was seen a few times. The antigen this receptor binds is unknown. No base quality information exists; no much larger clone differs at one position. The chain employs TRBV6-1 and TRBJ2-5, with TRBD2 as a weak D call on 5 bases. The sequence derives from a woman aged 30 to 39 with Graves' hyperthyroidism that later progressed to Graves' ophthalmopathy. Sequenced material: blood. The DNA reads as follows: TGTGCCAGCAGTGAGGGAGAGGGTTGGGCAGAGACCCAGTACTTC. It translates as CASSEGEGWAETQYF.